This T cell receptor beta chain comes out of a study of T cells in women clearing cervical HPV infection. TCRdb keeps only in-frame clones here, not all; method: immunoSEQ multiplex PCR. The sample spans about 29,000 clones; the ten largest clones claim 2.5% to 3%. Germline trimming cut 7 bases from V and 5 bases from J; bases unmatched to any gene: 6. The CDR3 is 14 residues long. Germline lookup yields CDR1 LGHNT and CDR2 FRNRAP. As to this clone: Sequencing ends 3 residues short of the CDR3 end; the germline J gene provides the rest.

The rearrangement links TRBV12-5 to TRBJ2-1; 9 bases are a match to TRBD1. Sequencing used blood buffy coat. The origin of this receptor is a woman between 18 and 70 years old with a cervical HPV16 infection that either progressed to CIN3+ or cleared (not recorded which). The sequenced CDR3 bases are TGTGCTAGTGCCGACAGGGGGGTACACAATGAG. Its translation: CASADRGVHNE. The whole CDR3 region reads CASADRGVHNEQFF.